Below, 10 T cell receptor beta chains from the same sample are listed, as sequenced in a study of blood T cell repertoires in COVID-19. Libraries were prepared by immunoSEQ multiplex PCR; TCRdb keeps only in-frame clonotypes and omits some of them. The sample shows 150,000 to 200,000 clones, 70% to 90% of them seen only once. Sequencing was done on a sample of peripheral blood. The receptors stem from a man aged 50-60 years who had recovered from COVID-19.

This sequence joins TRBV2 and TRBJ1-5; D uncertain. There are 14 residues in the CDR3. Between the trimmed V and J ends, which lost 2 bases and 2 bases, there was a span of 7 bases. CDR1 is SNHLY, CDR2 FYNNEI, per germline. DNA for the CDR3: TGTGCCAGCAGTGAAAACCAGGGCAATCAGCCCCAGCATTTT. Protein product: CASSENQGNQPQHF.

This sequence joins TRBV24-1 and TRBJ2-3; 10 bases are a match to TRBD1. This CDR3 is built from 17 residues. Germline loops: CDR1 KGHDR, CDR2 SFDVKD. With 3 bases clipped from V and 1 base from J, the junction kept 6 bases outside the gene matches. CDR3 in amino acids: CATSDPGQGIGTDTQYF. CDR3 coding DNA: TGTGCCACCAGTGATCCGGGACAGGGGATAGGCACAGATACGCAGTATTTT.

The chain carries TRBV5-1 and TRBJ1-1, with D possibly TRBD1 on 6 matching bases. The CDR3 extends over 16 amino acids. Germline lookup yields CDR1 SGHRS and CDR2 YFSETQ. The V end was cut by 0 bases, the J end by 1 base, with 13 bases between. CDR3 sequence reads: CASSLGVTGWNTEAFF. The CDR3 DNA reads as TGCGCCAGCAGCTTGGGAGTCACAGGGTGGAACACTGAAGCTTTCTTT. Filled out from reference TRBV5-1 and TRBJ1-1, the complete variable domain reads KAGVTQTPRYLIKTRGQQVTLSCSPISGHRSVSWYQQTPGQGLQFLFEYFSETQRNKGNFPGRFSGRQFSNSRSEMNVSTLELGDSALYLCASSLGVTGWNTEAFFGQGTRLTVV.

The chain employs TRBV28 and TRBJ2-7; D perhaps matches TRBD2 (6 bases). The CDR3 consists of 12 residues. Trimming stripped 2 bases from V and 7 bases from J, with 9 bases between. Germline CDR1 reads MDHEN; CDR2 reads SYDVKM. CDR3 coding DNA: TGTGCCAGCAGTTTACCGGGGGAAGAGCAGTACTTC. This codes for CASSLPGEEQYF.

The chain uses TRBV19 and TRBJ1-4; 8 nucleotides agree with TRBD1. The CDR3 covers 16 residues. The J segment lost 2 bases and the V segment lost 10 bases, leaving 12 bases of the junction unmatched. Germline V gives CDR1 LNHDA, CDR2 SQIVND (reference sequence). CDR3 amino acids: CATAQGGYGTNEKLFF. Here the CDR3 DNA reads TGTGCCACCGCACAGGGGGGATATGGTACTAATGAAAAACTGTTTTTT.

The rearrangement links TRBV19 to TRBJ2-7; 9 bases are a match to TRBD1. Germline V gene lookup returns CDR1 LNHDA and CDR2 SQIVND (reference sequence). The trim removed 5 bases at V and 5 bases at J, leaving 7 bases unmatched. CDR3 length: 14 amino acids. CDR3 DNA: TGTGCCAGTAGTCCGAGACAGGGGGTGGACGAGCAGTACTTC. Protein: CASSPRQGVDEQYF.

The chain recombines TRBV7-2 with TRBJ1-5, with 9 bases that match TRBD1. This CDR3 comprises 18 residues. V shed 1 base, J shed 0 bases, and the junction held 7 bases outside the gene matches. CDR1 and CDR2 (germline): SGHTA, FQGNSA. CDR3 residues: CASSLGDRAFYSNQPQHF. The DNA of the CDR3 is TGTGCCAGCAGCTTAGGGGACAGGGCGTTTTATAGCAATCAGCCCCAGCATTTT.

This clone was seen a single time. The gene calls are TRBV7-9 and TRBJ2-1; 9 bases align to TRBD2. The CDR3 totals 15 residues. The J segment lost 2 bases and the V segment lost 5 bases, leaving 4 bases of the junction unmatched. CDR1 SEHNR and CDR2 FQNEAQ come from the germline V gene (reference sequence). The CDR3 bases are TGTGCCAGCAGCCCGCGGGGGGGCCCCTACAATGAGCAGTTCTTC. Amino acid sequence: CASSPRGGPYNEQFF.

This sequence joins TRBV2 and TRBJ2-7; D ambiguous. The CDR3 runs 13 residues. CDR1 and CDR2 from the germline V gene are SNHLY and FYNNEI. V was cut by 1 base and J by 2 bases, with 6 bases left in between. CDR3 residues: CASSEGTTYEQYF. The CDR3 DNA is TGTGCCAGCAGTGAAGGAACAACCTACGAGCAGTACTTC.

This clone has only a few counts. This chain uses TRBV7-2 with TRBJ2-7, with TRBD1 as a possible D gene (6 bases). The length of the CDR3 is 14 residues. CDR1 and CDR2 from the germline V gene are SGHTA and FQGNSA. Trimming cost V 0 bases and J 2 bases, with 8 bases left between them. In DNA form, the CDR3 reads TGTGCCAGCAGCTTAGCGGGACAACCCTACGAGCAGTACTTC. Its protein product is CASSLAGQPYEQYF.